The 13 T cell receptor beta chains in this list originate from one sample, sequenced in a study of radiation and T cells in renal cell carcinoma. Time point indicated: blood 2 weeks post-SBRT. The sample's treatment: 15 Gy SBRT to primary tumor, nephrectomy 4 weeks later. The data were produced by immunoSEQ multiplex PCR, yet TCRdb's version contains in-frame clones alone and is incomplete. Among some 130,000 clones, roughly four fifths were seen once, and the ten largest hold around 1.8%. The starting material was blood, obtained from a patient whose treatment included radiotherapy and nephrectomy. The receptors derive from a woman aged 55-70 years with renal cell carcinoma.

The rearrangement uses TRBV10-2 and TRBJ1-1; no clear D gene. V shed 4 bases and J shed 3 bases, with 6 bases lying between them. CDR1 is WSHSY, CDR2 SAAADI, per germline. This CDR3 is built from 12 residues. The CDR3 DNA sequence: TGCGCCAGCAGTGTGGGGTACACTGAAGCTTTCTTT. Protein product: CASSVGYTEAFF.

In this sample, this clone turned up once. CDR3 in amino acids: CASEGTGVAGEAFF. CDR3 sequence (DNA): TGTGCCAGCGAAGGGACAGGGGTGGCCGGGGAAGCTTTCTTT. The chain combines TRBV28 with TRBJ1-1, with 10 bases fitting TRBD1. This CDR3 has 14 residues. In germline, CDR1 is MDHEN, CDR2 SYDVKM. Trimming removed 8 bases from V and 8 bases from J; junction bases left unmatched: 11.

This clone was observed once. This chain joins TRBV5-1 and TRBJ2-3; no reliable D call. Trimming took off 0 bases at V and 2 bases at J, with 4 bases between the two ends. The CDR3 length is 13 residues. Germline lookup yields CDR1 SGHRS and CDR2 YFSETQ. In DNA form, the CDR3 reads TGCGCCAGCAGCTTGGGGTTCACAGATACGCAGTATTTT. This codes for CASSLGFTDTQYF.

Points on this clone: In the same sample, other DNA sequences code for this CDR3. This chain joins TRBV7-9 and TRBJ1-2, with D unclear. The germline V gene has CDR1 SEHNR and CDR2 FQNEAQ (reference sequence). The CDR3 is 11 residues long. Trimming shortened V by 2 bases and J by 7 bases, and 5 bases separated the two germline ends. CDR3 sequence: CASSLRGGYTF. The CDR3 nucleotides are TGTGCCAGCAGCTTACGGGGTGGCTACACCTTC.

The CDR3 coding sequence is TGTGCCAGCAGTGTGGGACAGTTGGGCACCGGGGAGCTGTTTTTT. It specifies CASSVGQLGTGELFF. The rearrangement links TRBV2 to TRBJ2-2, with 7 bases lining up with TRBD1. The ends lost 4 bases at V and 4 bases at J; junction bases unmatched: 6. The CDR3 consists of 15 residues. Germline CDR1 reads SNHLY; CDR2 reads FYNNEI.

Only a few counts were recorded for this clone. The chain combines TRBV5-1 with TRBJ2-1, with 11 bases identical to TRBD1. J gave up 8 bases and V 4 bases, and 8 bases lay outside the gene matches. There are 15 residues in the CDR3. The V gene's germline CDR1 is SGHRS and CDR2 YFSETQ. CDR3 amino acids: CASSPGQGASYEQFF. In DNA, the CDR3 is TGCGCCAGCAGCCCCGGACAGGGGGCGAGCTATGAGCAGTTCTTC.

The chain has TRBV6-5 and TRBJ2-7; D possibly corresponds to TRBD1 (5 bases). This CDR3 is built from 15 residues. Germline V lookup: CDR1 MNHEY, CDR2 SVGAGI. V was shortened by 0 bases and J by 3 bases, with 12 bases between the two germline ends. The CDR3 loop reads CASSYSSTAIYEQYF. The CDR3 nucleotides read TGTGCCAGCAGTTACTCCTCGACAGCCATCTACGAGCAGTACTTC.

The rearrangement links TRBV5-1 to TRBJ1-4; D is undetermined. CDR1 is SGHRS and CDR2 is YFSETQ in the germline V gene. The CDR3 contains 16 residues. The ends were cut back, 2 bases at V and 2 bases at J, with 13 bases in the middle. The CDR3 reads CASSLRPGGTNEKLFF. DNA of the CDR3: TGCGCCAGCAGCTTACGACCGGGCGGGACTAATGAAAAACTGTTTTTT.

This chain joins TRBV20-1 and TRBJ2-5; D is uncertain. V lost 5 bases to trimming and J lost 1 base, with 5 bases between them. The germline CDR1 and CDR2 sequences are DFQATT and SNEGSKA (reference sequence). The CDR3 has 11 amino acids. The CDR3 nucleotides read TGCAGTGCTGGCCCCCAAGAGACCCAGTACTTC. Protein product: CSAGPQETQYF.

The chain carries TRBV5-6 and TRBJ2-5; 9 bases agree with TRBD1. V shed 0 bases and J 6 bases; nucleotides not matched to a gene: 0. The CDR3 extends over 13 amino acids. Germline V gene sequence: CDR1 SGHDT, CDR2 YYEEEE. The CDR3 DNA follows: TGTGCCAGCAGCTTGGACAGGGGGCAGACCCAGTACTTC. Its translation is CASSLDRGQTQYF.

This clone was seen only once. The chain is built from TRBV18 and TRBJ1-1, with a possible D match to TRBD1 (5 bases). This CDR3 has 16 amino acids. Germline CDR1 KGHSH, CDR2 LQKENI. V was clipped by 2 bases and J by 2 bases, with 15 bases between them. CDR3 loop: CASSPGRGMKNTEAFF. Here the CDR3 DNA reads TGTGCCAGCTCACCAGGGCGGGGCATGAAAAACACTGAAGCTTTCTTT.

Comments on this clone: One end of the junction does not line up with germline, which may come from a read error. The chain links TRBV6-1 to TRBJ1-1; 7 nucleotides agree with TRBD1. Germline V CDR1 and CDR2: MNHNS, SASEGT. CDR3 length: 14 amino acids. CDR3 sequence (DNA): TGTGCCAGCAGCCTACCCACAGGGGCCGAGTGGCTCCATTTT. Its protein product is CASSLPTGAEWLHF.

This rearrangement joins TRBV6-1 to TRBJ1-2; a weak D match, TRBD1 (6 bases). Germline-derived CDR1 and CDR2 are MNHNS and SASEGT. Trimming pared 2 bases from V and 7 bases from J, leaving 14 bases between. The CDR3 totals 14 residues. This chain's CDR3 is CASSERHRAFGYTF. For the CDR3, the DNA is TGTGCCAGCAGTGAACGGCACAGGGCCTTTGGCTACACCTTC.